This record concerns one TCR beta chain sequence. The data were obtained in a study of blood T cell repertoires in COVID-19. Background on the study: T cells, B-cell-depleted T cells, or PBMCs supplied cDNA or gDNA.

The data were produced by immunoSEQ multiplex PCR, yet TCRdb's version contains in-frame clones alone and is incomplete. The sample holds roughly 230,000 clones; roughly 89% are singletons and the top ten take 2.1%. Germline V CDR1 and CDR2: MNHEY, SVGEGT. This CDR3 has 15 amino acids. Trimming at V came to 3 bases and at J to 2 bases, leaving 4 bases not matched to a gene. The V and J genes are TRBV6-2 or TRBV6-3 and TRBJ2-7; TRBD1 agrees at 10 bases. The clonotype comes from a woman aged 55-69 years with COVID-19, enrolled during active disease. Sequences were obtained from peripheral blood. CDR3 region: CASSYSGQGTYEQYF. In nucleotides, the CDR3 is TGTGCCAGCAGTTATTCGGGACAGGGGACCTACGAGCAGTACTTC.